This TCR beta chain derives from a study of blood T cell repertoires in COVID-19. Whole-study context: There were acute and convalescent COVID-19 samples, and they came from the United States, Italy and Spain. T cells, B-cell-depleted T cells, or PBMCs supplied cDNA or gDNA.

How the authors handled the data: Scientists estimated how many nucleated cells there were by amplifying reference gene primers. The protocol was immunoSEQ multiplex PCR, while the TCRdb copy is restricted to in-frame clones and leaves out a portion. V and J calls plus clone size are reproduced from that table; the DNA served to infer D and trimming. The table includes 250,000 to 300,000 clones, roughly 90% detected once. The receptor was isolated from a woman aged 45-65 years who had recovered from COVID-19. Sample: peripheral blood.

The CDR3 DNA follows: TGTGCCAGCAGTTACGGACAGTACGAGCAGTACTTC. Its translation is CASSYGQYEQYF. This chain uses TRBV6-2 or TRBV6-3 with TRBJ2-7, with D possibly matching TRBD1 (6 bases). Trimming stripped 2 bases from V and 4 bases from J, with 6 bases between. Per the germline V gene, CDR1 is MNHEY and CDR2 is SVGEGT. This CDR3 has 12 amino acids.